The sequence of this TCR beta chain was determined in a study of vaccination and CD4 T cells after COVID-19. Treatment given: roughly nine-day PBMC culture with coronavirus spike peptide pools or control peptides (ViraFEST assay). Peptide pools at 9.5 to 10 ug/ml stimulated roughly 1.9 million PBMCs per well with about 10 IU/ml IL-2. For this clonotype: What it binds is not known.

CDR1 and CDR2 (germline): DFQATT, SNEGSKA (reference sequence). Deletions cut 2 bases from V and 4 bases from J, with 11 bases between. This CDR3 region has 13 residues. Findings and caveats of the study: The median number of SARS-CoV-2-reactive clonotypes increased from around 21 to 38, a change that did not reach significance.

The Oncomine TCR Beta short-read assay was what sequenced the DNA obtained from cultured CD4+ T cells. TCRdb redid the calling of the PCR reads with MiXCR, one entry per CDR3 protein. This sample has 12,000 to 15,000 distinct CDR3 sequences, with under 75% found just once. The TCR comes from a human donor who had recovered from COVID-19. The V gene is TRBV20-1, the J gene TRBJ2-5; no firm D call. Material: CD4+ T cells from blood, cultured in vitro. The CDR3 loop reads CSARPGFLETQYF. DNA of the CDR3: TGCAGTGCTAGACCCGGGTTTTTAGAGACCCAGTACTTC.